These 31 T cell receptor beta chains share one sample of origin, sequenced in a study of T-cell memory formation after mild COVID-19. TCRdb re-derived calls from the 5' RACE reads in MiXCR, one entry per CDR3 protein. Of some 160,000 distinct CDR3 sequences in the sample, around 13% were seen once. The sequenced sample consisted of PBMCs or a T cell subset sorted from them (not recorded which). The receptors originated from a young man who had mild COVID-19 (a few samples of this study predate the infection). Cell type and time point are not known.

The chain uses TRBV6-5 and TRBJ1-1, with D uncertain. The CDR3 loop spans 14 amino acids. The germline CDR1 and CDR2 sequences are MNHEY and SVGAGI. V was pared by 1 base and J by 5 bases, with 11 bases between. The CDR3 DNA reads TGTGCCAGCAGTTACTTCAGAGGGAAGACTGAAGCTTTCTTT. Encoded protein: CASSYFRGKTEAFF.

This clonotype was recorded a few times. As DNA, the CDR3 is TGTGCCAGCAGCCGAGTGGGGAGCCCTGGCGATACGCAGTATTTT. Residues: CASSRVGSPGDTQYF. V and J are TRBV7-7 and TRBJ2-3; a possible D gene is TRBD2 (5 bases). CDR3 length equals 15 residues. The ends were cut back, 5 bases at V and 6 bases at J, with 18 bases in the middle. CDR1 is SSHAT, CDR2 FNYEAQ, per germline (reference sequence).

This clonotype was observed a few times. The V gene is TRBV18, the J gene TRBJ2-7; 10 bases line up with TRBD1. The V gene end was trimmed by 3 bases and the J gene end by 3 bases; junction bases not matched to a gene: 5. The CDR3 covers 15 residues. Per germline, CDR1 KGHSH and CDR2 LQKENI. The CDR3 nucleotides read TGTGCCAGCTCACCTTTCCGGGACAGGGGCTACGAGCAGTACTTC. Its protein product is CASSPFRDRGYEQYF. Looking up the rest from reference TRBV18 and TRBJ2-7 gives the full variable domain: NAGVMQNPRHLVRRRGQEARLRCSPMKGHSHVYWYRQLPEEGLKFMVYLQKENIIDESGMPKERFSAEFPKEGPSILRIQQVVRGDSAAYFCASSPFRDRGYEQYFGPGTRLTVT.

The CDR3 DNA follows: TGTGCCAGCACGCGTTCAGATACGCAGTATTTT. This codes for CASTRSDTQYF. The V call is TRBV28, the J call TRBJ2-3; no firm D call. The CDR3 contains 11 residues. Germline CDR1 reads MDHEN; CDR2 reads SYDVKM. V dropped 7 bases and J dropped 4 bases, with 6 bases sitting between them.

This clonotype came up many times. V is TRBV10-3 and J is TRBJ1-4, with 8 positions matching TRBD1. Germline lookup yields CDR1 ENHRY and CDR2 SYGVKD. J gave up 8 bases and V 6 bases, and 5 bases lay outside the gene matches. The CDR3 is 13 residues long. DNA of the CDR3: TGTGCCATCAGCGGACAGGGAGAGGAAAAACTGTTTTTT. The encoded protein is CAISGQGEEKLFF.

This clonotype was found a few times. The chain has TRBV7-3 and TRBJ1-2; D not resolved. Trimming took off 1 base at V and 4 bases at J, with 28 bases between the two ends. The CDR3 covers 20 residues. Germline CDR1 reads SGHTA; CDR2 reads FQGTGA. CDR3 DNA sequence: TGTGCCAGCAGCTTAATGCCAGGACTCAAAGTAGGGCCAAGAGCCTATGGCTACACCTTC. This codes for CASSLMPGLKVGPRAYGYTF.

The chain uses TRBV7-3 and TRBJ2-1; 13 bases fit TRBD2. Germline V lookup: CDR1 SGHTA, CDR2 FQGTGA. This CDR3 contains 15 residues. The V gene end was trimmed by 5 bases and the J gene end by 7 bases; junction bases not matched to a gene: 5. DNA for the CDR3: TGTGCCAGCAGCCCGACTAGCGGGGGGTGGAATGAGCAGTTCTTC. The encoded protein is CASSPTSGGWNEQFF.

The genes are TRBV7-2 and TRBJ1-2, with no clear D. Trimming removed 8 bases from V and 8 bases from J, with 12 bases in between. Germline V lookup: CDR1 SGHTA, CDR2 FQGNSA. CDR3 size: 11 residues. The CDR3 DNA is TGTGCCAGCGGCCTTCGAGGAGGCTACACCTTC. It is translated as CASGLRGGYTF. Full variable domain (rest looked up from reference TRBV7-2 and TRBJ1-2): GAGVSQSPSNKVTEKGKDVELRCDPISGHTALYWYRQSLGQGLEFLIYFQGNSAPDKSGLPSDRFSAERTGGSVSTLTIQRTQQEDSAVYLCASGLRGGYTFGSGTRLTVV.

This clonotype has at least ten counts. The J gene is TRBJ2-1, the V gene TRBV4-2, with 8 bases lining up with TRBD1. Germline V gives CDR1 LGHNA, CDR2 YNFKEQ. The ends lost 4 bases at V and 8 bases at J; junction bases unmatched: 13. This CDR3 comprises 16 residues. CDR3 coding DNA: TGTGCCAGCAGCCCCCGGTCAGGGGGCAATGGGTATGAGCAGTTCTTC. Translation: CASSPRSGGNGYEQFF.

V gene TRBV5-1 combines with J gene TRBJ1-6; tentative D call: TRBD1 (6 bases). Looked up from germline, CDR1 is SGHRS and CDR2 is YFSETQ. The V end lost 6 bases, the J end lost 10 bases, and 14 bases lay between the germline ends. The CDR3 is 13 residues long. The CDR3 here is CASTTGKESPLHF. In DNA, the CDR3 is TGCGCCAGCACCACAGGGAAGGAGTCACCCCTCCACTTT. The complete variable domain, with remaining parts taken from reference TRBV5-1 and TRBJ1-6, reads KAGVTQTPRYLIKTRGQQVTLSCSPISGHRSVSWYQQTPGQGLQFLFEYFSETQRNKGNFPGRFSGRQFSNSRSEMNVSTLELGDSALYLCASTTGKESPLHFGNGTRLTVT.

CDR3 nucleotide sequence: TGTGCCAGCAGGAAGGCAGGGGACACCGGGGAGCTGTTTTTT. This encodes CASRKAGDTGELFF. V gene TRBV7-9 combines with J gene TRBJ2-2, with a possible D match to TRBD1 (6 bases). The V and J ends lost 6 bases and 3 bases respectively, with 11 bases between them. The CDR3 length is 14 residues. Germline V gene lookup returns CDR1 SEHNR and CDR2 FQNEAQ (reference sequence).

The V call is TRBV20-1, the J call TRBJ2-2; 8 positions match TRBD1. CDR1 is DFQATT and CDR2 is SNEGSKA in the germline V gene (reference sequence). Trimming cost V 6 bases and J 4 bases; bases outside gene matches: 7. CDR3 length: 14 amino acids. CDR3 coding DNA: TGCAGTGCGTCTGCCACAGGGGGCACCGGGGAGCTGTTTTTT. This codes for CSASATGGTGELFF.

The chain uses TRBV12-3 or TRBV12-4 and TRBJ2-7; 11 nucleotides agree with TRBD2. This CDR3 is 15 amino acids long. V was pared by 7 bases and J by 0 bases, with 5 bases of the junction left unmatched. The CDR3 bases are TGTGCCAGCAAGGCTAGCGGGGGGTACTCCTACGAGCAGTACTTC. Translated: CASKASGGYSYEQYF.

This clonotype has just a few counts. V and J are TRBV6-2 or TRBV6-3 and TRBJ2-2; tentative D call: TRBD1 (5 bases). Germline-derived CDR1 and CDR2 are MNHEY and SVGEGT. V lost 6 bases, J lost 5 bases, and 10 bases lay in between. The CDR3 runs 13 residues. The CDR3 here is CASRNSGTGELFF. For the CDR3, the DNA is TGTGCCAGCAGAAATTCAGGGACCGGGGAGCTGTTTTTT.

The chain combines TRBV5-6 with TRBJ2-5; D not resolved. This CDR3 contains 14 residues. Germline V CDR1 and CDR2: SGHDT, YYEEEE. Trimming removed 5 bases at V and 1 base at J, with 12 bases between. CDR3 sequence reads: CASSPTTSQETQYF. CDR3 in DNA: TGTGCCAGCAGTCCCACAACAAGCCAAGAGACCCAGTACTTC. The variable domain in full, completed from reference TRBV5-6 and TRBJ2-5, reads DAGVTQSPTHLIKTRGQQVTLRCSPKSGHDTVSWYQQALGQGPQFIFQYYEEEERQRGNFPDRFSGHQFPNYSSELNVNALLLGDSALYLCASSPTTSQETQYFGPGTRLLVL.

This clonotype occurred a few times. CDR3 sequence reads: CATSRDLNTQYF. The CDR3 coding sequence is TGTGCCACCAGCAGAGATTTAAATACGCAGTATTTT. The rearrangement uses TRBV15 and TRBJ2-3; D is unresolved. V was shortened by 0 bases and J by 7 bases, with 5 bases between the two germline ends. CDR3 length: 12 residues. CDR1 and CDR2 from the germline V gene are LNHNV and YYDKDF (reference sequence).

This clonotype has a handful of counts. This chain connects TRBV3-1 to TRBJ2-1; D is possibly TRBD2 (6 bases). V gave up 3 bases and J gave up 3 bases, with 18 bases separating them. Germline CDR1 reads LGHDT; CDR2 reads YNNKEL (reference sequence). This CDR3 comprises 17 residues. The CDR3 DNA follows: TGTGCCAGCAGCCAGTCGACTAGGACGGAGCGCTACAATGAGCAGTTCTTC. It translates to CASSQSTRTERYNEQFF.

This clonotype turned up a few times. The chain combines TRBV6-5 with TRBJ2-7; 10 bases map to TRBD2. The CDR3 runs to 15 residues. The germline V gene has CDR1 MNHEY and CDR2 SVGAGI. Losses at the gene ends were 4 bases for V and 0 bases for J; bases not matched to a gene: 3. CDR3 protein: CASSFSGRSSYEQYF. The CDR3, as DNA: TGTGCCAGCAGTTTTAGCGGGAGGAGCTCCTACGAGCAGTACTTC.

The V and J genes are TRBV2 and TRBJ1-2; D not certain. The V gene's germline CDR1 is SNHLY and CDR2 FYNNEI. V dropped 1 base and J dropped 5 bases, with 11 bases sitting between them. This CDR3 is built from 14 residues. The DNA for the CDR3 is TGTGCCAGCAGTGAAGTGCAGGTGGGGTATGGCTACACCTTC. Residues: CASSEVQVGYGYTF.

This clonotype showed up just a few times. The chain uses TRBV10-3 and TRBJ2-3; 8 nucleotides line up with TRBD2. V lost 4 bases, J lost 4 bases, and 13 bases stayed unmatched. CDR3 length: 17 amino acids. Germline loops: CDR1 ENHRY, CDR2 SYGVKD. The CDR3 DNA reads as TGTGCCATCAGTGGGGGGCCGGGGAGCGGGGGACCAGATACGCAGTATTTT. Translated: CAISGGPGSGGPDTQYF.

The chain joins TRBV7-9 to TRBJ2-4, with a weak D call TRBD1 (6 bases). CDR1 is SEHNR, CDR2 FQNEAQ, per germline (reference sequence). The CDR3 runs 14 residues. The ends were cut back, 3 bases at V and 7 bases at J, with 13 bases in the middle. The DNA of the CDR3 is TGTGCCAGCAGCTTCAGGGCAGGGGACAACATTCAGTACTTC. Its protein product is CASSFRAGDNIQYF.

The chain uses TRBV10-3 and TRBJ1-1; D is ambiguous. Trimming left V 3 bases short and J 3 bases short, with 8 bases between. The germline CDR1 and CDR2 sequences are ENHRY and SYGVKD. CDR3 size: 13 residues. The CDR3 spells CAISDDVDTEAFF. As DNA, the CDR3 is TGTGCCATCAGTGATGATGTAGACACTGAAGCTTTCTTT.

The chain combines TRBV6-5 with TRBJ2-5, with TRBD2 as a possible D gene (5 bases). This CDR3 is built from 15 residues. The V and J ends lost 3 bases and 5 bases respectively, with 16 bases between them. The germline CDR1 and CDR2 sequences are MNHEY and SVGAGI. The CDR3 nucleotides read TGTGCCAGCAGTTATGGACCCCGAGCGGAGGAGACCCAGTACTTC. This sequence encodes CASSYGPRAEETQYF.

This clonotype was seen only a few times. V gene TRBV6-2 or TRBV6-3 combines with J gene TRBJ1-1, with a weak D call TRBD1 (5 bases). V was shortened by 4 bases and J by 4 bases, with 19 bases between the two germline ends. Germline values: CDR1 MNHEY, CDR2 SVGEGT. The CDR3 extends over 16 amino acids. The CDR3 bases are TGTGCCAGCAGTTCCCACATGGGACGGATAGTCACTGAAGCTTTCTTT. Its translation is CASSSHMGRIVTEAFF.

J is TRBJ2-7 and V is TRBV7-9; 7 nucleotides match TRBD2. Germline V gene sequence: CDR1 SEHNR, CDR2 FQNEAQ (reference sequence). The CDR3 has 15 residues. The ends lost 5 bases at V and 2 bases at J; junction bases unmatched: 9. CDR3 sequence: CASSPGGGRTYEQYF. The CDR3, as DNA: TGTGCCAGCAGCCCGGGGGGAGGACGAACCTACGAGCAGTACTTC.

This clonotype was counted between two and nine times. This chain's CDR3 is CASVGQGPTEAFF. CDR3 coding DNA: TGTGCCAGCGTAGGACAGGGACCAACTGAAGCTTTCTTT. J is TRBJ1-1 and V is TRBV28; TRBD1 matches 8 bases. The V gene's germline CDR1 is MDHEN and CDR2 SYDVKM. This CDR3 region has 13 residues. Trimming took 8 bases from V and 5 from J; bases not matched to a gene: 7.

This clonotype was counted at least ten times. The gene calls are TRBV29-1 and TRBJ1-5; D uncertain. V shed 4 bases and J shed 2 bases, with 15 bases lying between them. CDR1 and CDR2 from the germline V gene are SQVTM and ANQGSEA. The CDR3 spans 15 residues. The CDR3 DNA reads as TGCAGCGTTGGTGATGGGTTGCTCGGCAATCAGCCCCAGCATTTT. It encodes CSVGDGLLGNQPQHF.

This chain connects TRBV28 to TRBJ1-5; 9 bases match TRBD1. The CDR3 has 15 residues. Germline CDR1 reads MDHEN; CDR2 reads SYDVKM. Unmatched junction bases numbered 10, after V lost 8 bases and J lost 5 bases. CDR3 protein: CASGLSDRGYQPQHF. The DNA for the CDR3 is TGTGCCAGCGGGTTATCGGACAGGGGTTATCAGCCCCAGCATTTT. The variable domain in full, with the rest retrieved from reference TRBV28 and TRBJ1-5, is DVKVTQSSRYLVKRTGEKVFLECVQDMDHENMFWYRQDPGLGLRLIYFSYDVKMKEKGDIPEGYSVSREKKERFSLILESASTNQTSMYLCASGLSDRGYQPQHFGDGTRLSIL.

This clonotype was recorded a few times. Here the CDR3 DNA reads TGTGCCAGCAGCTTAATGGCAGGTAACACTGAAGCTTTCTTT. This codes for CASSLMAGNTEAFF. The chain joins TRBV7-3 to TRBJ1-1; no clear D. The CDR3 totals 14 residues. In germline, CDR1 is SGHTA, CDR2 FQGTGA. Trimming removed 1 base from V and 2 bases from J, with 8 bases in between.

This chain's CDR3 is CASSRTGGMYEKLFF. The CDR3 DNA follows: TGTGCCAGCTCGCGTACAGGGGGCATGTATGAAAAACTGTTTTTT. The chain uses TRBV18 and TRBJ1-4; 9 bases match TRBD1. V lost 6 bases and J lost 6; bases outside the gene matches: 8. Per the germline V gene, CDR1 is KGHSH and CDR2 is LQKENI. This CDR3 is 15 amino acids long.

This clonotype has a single count. The chain joins TRBV29-1 to TRBJ2-3, with D perhaps matching TRBD1 (6 bases). Trimming removed 7 bases at V and 7 bases at J, with 21 bases between. The length of the CDR3 is 14 residues. CDR1 SQVTM and CDR2 ANQGSEA come from the germline V gene. The CDR3 bases are TGCAGCGCCTCCGGGACACTCGCGCGTTATACGCAGTATTTT. This sequence encodes CSASGTLARYTQYF.